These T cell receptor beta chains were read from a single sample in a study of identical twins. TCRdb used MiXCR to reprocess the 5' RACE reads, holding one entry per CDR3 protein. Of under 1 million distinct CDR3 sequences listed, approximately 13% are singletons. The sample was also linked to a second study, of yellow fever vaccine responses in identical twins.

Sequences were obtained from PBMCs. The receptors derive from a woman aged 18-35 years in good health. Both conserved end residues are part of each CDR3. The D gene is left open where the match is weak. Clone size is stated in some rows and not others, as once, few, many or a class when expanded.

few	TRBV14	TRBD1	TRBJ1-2	CASSQRLGQAYGYTF	TGTGCCAGCAGCCAACGGTTGGGACAGGCATATGGCTACACCTTC
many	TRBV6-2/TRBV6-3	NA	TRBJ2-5	CASKPAGFLETQYF	TGTGCCAGCAAACCAGCGGGCTTCTTAGAGACCCAGTACTTC
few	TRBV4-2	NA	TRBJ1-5	CASSQVSGDSNQPQHF	TGTGCCAGCAGCCAAGTTTCCGGCGATAGCAATCAGCCCCAGCATTTT
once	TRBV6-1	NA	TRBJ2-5	CASSFEQGEGTQYF	TGTGCCAGCAGCTTCGAACAGGGAGAAGGGACCCAGTACTTC
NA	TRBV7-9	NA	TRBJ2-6	CASSPPTVGANVLTF	TGTGCCAGCAGCCCCCCGACGGTGGGGGCCAACGTCCTGACTTTC
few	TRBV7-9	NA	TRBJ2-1	CASSSEFAYNEQFF	TGTGCCAGCAGTAGCGAGTTCGCCTACAATGAGCAGTTCTTC
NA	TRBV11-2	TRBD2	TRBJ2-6	CASSLGGPSGRFLGANVLTF	TGTGCCAGCAGCCTAGGCGGTCCTAGCGGGAGGTTCTTAGGGGCCAACGTCCTGACTTTC
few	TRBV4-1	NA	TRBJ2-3	CASSQDGPGWGREADTQYF	TGCGCCAGCAGCCAAGATGGTCCGGGGTGGGGTCGTGAGGCAGATACGCAGTATTTT
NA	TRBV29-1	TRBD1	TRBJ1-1	CSGWTGRTEAFF	TGCAGCGGATGGACAGGGAGGACTGAAGCTTTCTTT
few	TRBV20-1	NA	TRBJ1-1	CSLLDSLNTEAFF	TGCTCTCTCCTCGACAGCCTAAACACTGAAGCTTTCTTT
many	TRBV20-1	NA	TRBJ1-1	CSALTRGKAFF	TGCAGTGCTTTAACACGTGGCAAAGCTTTCTTT
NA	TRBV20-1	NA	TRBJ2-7	CSARDGGAYEQYF	TGCAGTGCTAGAGATGGCGGGGCCTACGAGCAGTACTTC
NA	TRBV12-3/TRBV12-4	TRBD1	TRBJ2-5	CASSPFRGGQGVYQETQYF	TGTGCCAGCAGTCCCTTCCGGGGGGGACAGGGGGTATACCAAGAGACCCAGTACTTC
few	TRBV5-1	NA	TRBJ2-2	CASSLGGTVTGELFF	TGCGCCAGCAGCCTGGGGGGGACAGTCACCGGGGAGCTGTTTTTT
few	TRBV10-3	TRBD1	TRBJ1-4	CAISSGGRNEKLFF	TGTGCCATCAGTTCAGGGGGCCGGAATGAAAAACTGTTTTTT
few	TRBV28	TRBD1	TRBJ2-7	CASRKGQGVPYEQYF	TGTGCCAGCAGGAAAGGACAGGGGGTCCCCTACGAGCAGTACTTC
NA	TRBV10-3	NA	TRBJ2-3	CAISEWGRTTDTQYF	TGTGCCATCAGTGAGTGGGGGCGGACCACAGATACGCAGTATTTT
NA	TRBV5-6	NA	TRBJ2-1	CASSFDTFNNEQFF	TGTGCCAGCAGTTTCGACACATTTAACAATGAGCAGTTCTTC
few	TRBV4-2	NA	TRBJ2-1	CASSQDTGVKSNEQFF	TGTGCCAGCAGCCAAGATACGGGGGTTAAGTCCAATGAGCAGTTCTTC
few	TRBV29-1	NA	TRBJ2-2	CSVVGSMNTGELFF	TGCAGCGTTGTGGGCAGTATGAACACCGGGGAGCTGTTTTTT
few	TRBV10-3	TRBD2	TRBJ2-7	CAIAGTSGAYEQYF	TGTGCCATCGCCGGGACTAGCGGGGCCTACGAGCAGTACTTC
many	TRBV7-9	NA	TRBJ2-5	CASSFIAAHGETQYF	TGTGCCAGCAGCTTTATAGCGGCCCACGGAGAGACCCAGTACTTC